The rows below give T cell receptor beta chains drawn from one sample of a study of neoadjuvant anti-PD-1 for oral cavity cancer. Some clones are missing from TCRdb's copy, which holds only in-frame ones; the method was immunoSEQ multiplex PCR. The sample contains about 23,000 clones, about 25% of which appear only once. Sequences were derived from tumor tissue, sampled after nivolumab (anti-PD-1) treatment. The receptors here all came from a person aged 35-79 years with oral cavity squamous cell carcinoma. The CDR3 runs from the conserved cysteine through the conserved F or W. A D gene is named only where the DNA matches it firmly. Size values are once, few and many counts, or a class for expanded clones, and some rows have none.

size	V	J	D	DNA	CDR3
.	TRBV9	TRBJ2-7	TRBD1	TGTGCCAGCAGCCCCCAAGCCCGACAGGGGAGCGAGCAGTACTTC	CASSPQARQGSEQYF
many	TRBV6-5	TRBJ1-2	.	TGTGCCAGCAGTTACCTCTGGGCAGGGCAATATGGCTACACCTTC	CASSYLWAGQYGYTF
.	TRBV30	TRBJ2-7	.	TGTGCCTGGAGTGCCCGGACTCTTGCCTACGAGCAGTACTTC	CAWSARTLAYEQYF
.	TRBV4-1	TRBJ2-7	.	TGCGCCAGCAGCCCGTCCCCGCAGGAGAATAACGAGCAGTACTTC	CASSPSPQENNEQYF
few	TRBV5-8	TRBJ2-1	.	TGTGCCAGCAGCTTCGGTCCCCTTAGGGTGCAGTTCTTC	CASSFGPLRVQFF
few	TRBV6-6	TRBJ1-2	.	TGTGCCAGCAGTTCCGACACCTATGGCTACACCTTC	CASSSDTYGYTF
.	TRBV29-1	TRBJ1-2	.	TGCAGCGTTGGGGGGTTTTATGGCTACACCTTC	CSVGGFYGYTF
.	TRBV5-6	TRBJ2-2	TRBD2	TGTGCCAGCAGCTGGGGACTAGACACCGGGGAGCTGTTTTTT	CASSWGLDTGELFF
few	TRBV18	TRBJ1-1	.	TGTGCCAGCTCACCCCTGAACACTGAAGCTTTCTTT	CASSPLNTEAFF
.	TRBV27	TRBJ2-7	TRBD1	TGTGCCAGCTCCCGCCCCCCGGGACAGGGTTCCCACGAGCAGTACTTC	CASSRPPGQGSHEQYF
few	TRBV7-9	TRBJ2-6	.	TGTGCCAGCAGCTTCAGCCTAGGATCTGGGGCCAACGTCCTGACTTTC	CASSFSLGSGANVLTF
.	TRBV18	TRBJ1-2	.	TGTGCCAGCTCACGGCAGGGTGACTATGGCTACACCTTC	CASSRQGDYGYTF
many	TRBV30	TRBJ2-7	.	TGTGCCTGGAGTCGGGGCGGGCGCTACGAGCAGTACTTC	CAWSRGGRYEQYF
few	TRBV6-6	TRBJ1-5	.	TGTGCCAGCAGTCAAGAGGACATCTACGTTAATCAGCCCCAGCATTTT	CASSQEDIYVNQPQHF
.	TRBV7-9	TRBJ2-1	TRBD2	TGTGCCAGCAGCTCGGAGACTAGCGGGGGAGCCAGCTCCCATGAGCAGTTCTTC	CASSSETSGGASSHEQFF
.	TRBV4-1	TRBJ1-2	.	TGCGCCAGCAGCCAACCCATCGGAGGGAGGGGGAACTATGGCTACACCTTC	CASSQPIGGRGNYGYTF
once	TRBV30	TRBJ1-1	TRBD1	TGTGCCTGGAGTGTTTTTAGGGGGCTAGGAGCTTTCTTT	CAWSVFRGLGAFF
few	TRBV28	TRBJ2-3	TRBD2	TGTGCCAGCACCGCCGGGGGGGATACGCAGTATTTT	CASTAGGDTQYF
.	TRBV7-2	TRBJ2-5	.	TGTGCCAGCAGCACATCCCATGGGGAGACCCAGTACTTC	CASSTSHGETQYF
few	TRBV2	TRBJ1-1	TRBD1	TGTGCCAGCAGCCAGACAGGGATGAACACTGAAGCTTTCTTT	CASSQTGMNTEAFF
.	TRBV6-4	TRBJ1-5	TRBD1	TGTGCCAGCACTCTACAGGGGAACGATCAGCCCCAGCATTTT	CASTLQGNDQPQHF
.	TRBV5-6	TRBJ2-5	.	TGTGCCAGCTCCGGAGAGGGGACGGCATATGAGACCCAGTACTTC	CASSGEGTAYETQYF
.	TRBV10-3	TRBJ2-7	.	TGTGCCATCAGTGAAAGGGCCTACGAGCAGTACTTC	CAISERAYEQYF
few	TRBV5-1	TRBJ1-6	.	TGCGCCAGCAGCTTGGGTGGGAATTCACCCCTCCACTTT	CASSLGGNSPLHF
.	TRBV4-1	TRBJ1-2	TRBD1	TGCGCCAGCAGCCGAAGCTCAGGGACAGGAGACTATGGCTACACCTTC	CASSRSSGTGDYGYTF
.	TRBV6-5	TRBJ1-2	.	TGTGCCAGCAGTTACTCGGGTCGAGGACGGGGCTACACCTTC	CASSYSGRGRGYTF
medium-sized	TRBV14	TRBJ2-7	TRBD2	TGTGCCAGCAGCAGCCTAGGAGGGACTAGCGGGAGGACCGAGCAGTACTTC	CASSSLGGTSGRTEQYF
.	TRBV19	TRBJ1-4	TRBD1	TGTGCCAGTAGGAACAGGGGGCTAGCTAATGAAAAACTGTTTTTT	CASRNRGLANEKLFF
.	TRBV19	TRBJ2-3	.	TGTGCCAGTAGTATAGATTCCCCGGCGGGGAGTGGGACAGATACGCAGTATTTT	CASSIDSPAGSGTDTQYF